This T cell receptor (beta chain) was identified in a study of T cell responses to AZD1222 COVID-19 vaccine. TCRdb's table, derived via immunoSEQ multiplex PCR, lists solely in-frame clones and lacks some. The data show 130,000 to 150,000 clones, roughly nine tenths seen once. Trimming removed 5 bases from V and 1 base from J, with 11 bases in between. This CDR3 is built from 14 residues. CDR1 is SGHNT, CDR2 YENEEA, per germline. The rearrangement joins TRBV11-3 to TRBJ1-1; no clear D. This TCR derives from an adult in good health. The material was peripheral blood, obtained on day 0 of AZD1222 vaccination. The CDR3 region has the DNA TGTGCCAGCAGCCGATTAACTACGAACACTGAAGCTTTCTTT. This translates into CASSRLTTNTEAFF.